Listed here is a single TCR beta chain. Antigen: not known. The data belong to a study of cytomegalovirus exposure and HLA in healthy donors. The study, taken as a whole, reports: Most TCR sequences showed up rarely, but some public TCRs showed up in many donors. An analysis that was carried out later associated 16,951 TCR beta sequences with HLA alleles at 0.05 false discovery rate. A later look showed TCR association rates differing by HLA locus, highest for DRB1 and lowest for HLA-C.

The CDR3 spans 14 residues. The V end was cut by 4 bases, the J end by 1 base, with 10 bases between. Germline V gene sequence: CDR1 WNHNN, CDR2 SYGVQD (reference sequence). In the PCR, 60 Vbeta and 13 Jbeta primers were used. TCRdb keeps only in-frame clones here, not all; method: immunoSEQ multiplex PCR. The sample totals more than 100,000 clones. What was sequenced was PBMCs. V gene TRBV10-1 combines with J gene TRBJ1-1; tentative D call: TRBD1 (5 bases). This clonotype originated in a woman aged 35 to 49 in good health and CMV-seronegative. The CDR3 DNA follows: TGCGCCAGCAGTGGAACAGGCGGGAACACTGAAGCTTTCTTT. Protein: CASSGTGGNTEAFF.